Only one count was recorded for the clone carrying this TCR beta chain. Generated by immunoSEQ multiplex PCR, the TCRdb table keeps only in-frame clones and is missing some. The sample records about 300,000 clones, approximately 86% being singletons. The CDR3 totals 16 residues. The sample comes from a study of blood T cell repertoires in COVID-19. For the study at large: Both acute and convalescent COVID-19 samples were obtained from the United States, Italy and Spain.

The study drew participants aged about 18 to 90 years from about two dozen US areas. Sample: PBMCs or T cells enriched from blood (not recorded which). The clonotype comes from a woman aged 18-30 years who had recovered from COVID-19. This chain joins TRBV12-1 and TRBJ1-2. TRBV12-1 is flagged as a pseudogene. CDR3 in amino acids: CASSLIEIATNYGYTF. CDR3 nucleotide sequence: TGTGCCAGCAGCCTTATCGAAATTGCTACTAACTATGGCTACACCTTC.